Sequencing of this TCR beta chain was carried out in a study of shared clonotypes between healthy human individuals. Looking at the study overall: Each donor's CD8 memory used one plate, CD8 naive two, each CD4 subset three.

Each subset's genomic DNA was split evenly across several immunoSEQ plates. The repertoire was sequenced with immunoSEQ multiplex PCR; TCRdb's copy has only in-frame clones and lacks some. The sample gives about 1.1 million clones, roughly 74% of which show up once; approximately 0.56% is in the top ten. It was into CD45RA+ naive and CD45RA-negative memory subsets that the CD4+ cells were split. This receptor was identified in a man younger than 30 in good health. Some clones in this sample may be carry-over from other donors' samples. Sequenced material: memory CD4+ T cells from PBMCs. Subset reported: CD45RA-negative fraction.

As DNA, the CDR3 is TGTGCCAGCTGCGGCCAGAGCAGGGGATCAGATACGCAGTATTTT. It encodes CASCGQSRGSDTQYF. The gene calls are TRBV28 and TRBJ2-3, with D possibly TRBD1 on 6 matching bases. V was shortened by 8 bases and J by 4 bases, with 19 bases between the two germline ends. There are 15 residues in the CDR3. The germline V gene has CDR1 MDHEN and CDR2 SYDVKM. Full variable domain (missing parts from reference TRBV28 and TRBJ2-3): DVKVTQSSRYLVKRTGEKVFLECVQDMDHENMFWYRQDPGLGLRLIYFSYDVKMKEKGDIPEGYSVSREKKERFSLILESASTNQTSMYLCASCGQSRGSDTQYFGPGTRLTVL.